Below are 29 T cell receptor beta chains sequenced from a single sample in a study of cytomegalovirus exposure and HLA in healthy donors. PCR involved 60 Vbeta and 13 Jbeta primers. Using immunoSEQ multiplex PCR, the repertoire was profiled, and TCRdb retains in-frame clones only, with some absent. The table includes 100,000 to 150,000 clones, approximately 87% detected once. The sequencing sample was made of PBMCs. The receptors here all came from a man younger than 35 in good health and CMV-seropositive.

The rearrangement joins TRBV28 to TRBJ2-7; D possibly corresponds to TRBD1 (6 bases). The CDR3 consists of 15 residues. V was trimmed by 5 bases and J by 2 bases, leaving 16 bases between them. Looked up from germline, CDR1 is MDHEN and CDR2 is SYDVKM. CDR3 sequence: CASSNLQGNAYEQYF. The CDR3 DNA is TGTGCCAGCAGTAACCTACAGGGTAATGCCTACGAGCAGTACTTC. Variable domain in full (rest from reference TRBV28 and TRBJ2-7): DVKVTQSSRYLVKRTGEKVFLECVQDMDHENMFWYRQDPGLGLRLIYFSYDVKMKEKGDIPEGYSVSREKKERFSLILESASTNQTSMYLCASSNLQGNAYEQYFGPGTRLTVT.

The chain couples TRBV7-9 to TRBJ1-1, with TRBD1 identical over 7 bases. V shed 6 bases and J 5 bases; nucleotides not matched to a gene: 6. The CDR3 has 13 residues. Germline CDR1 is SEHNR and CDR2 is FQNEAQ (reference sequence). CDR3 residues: CASRGGEGTEAFF. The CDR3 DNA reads TGTGCCAGCAGAGGGGGCGAAGGGACTGAAGCTTTCTTT.

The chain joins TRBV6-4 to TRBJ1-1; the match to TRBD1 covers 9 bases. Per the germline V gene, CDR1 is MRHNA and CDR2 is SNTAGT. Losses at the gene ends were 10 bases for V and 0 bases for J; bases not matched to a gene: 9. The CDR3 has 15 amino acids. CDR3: CAKPGQGGMNTEAFF. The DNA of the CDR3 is TGTGCCAAACCGGGACAGGGAGGAATGAACACTGAAGCTTTCTTT.

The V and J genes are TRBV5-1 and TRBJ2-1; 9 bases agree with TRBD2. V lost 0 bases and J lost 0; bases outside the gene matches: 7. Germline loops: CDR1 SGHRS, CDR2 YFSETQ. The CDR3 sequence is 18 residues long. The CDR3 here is CASSLAVAGASSYNEQFF. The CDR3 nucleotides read TGCGCCAGCAGCTTGGCAGTAGCGGGGGCGAGCTCCTACAATGAGCAGTTCTTC.

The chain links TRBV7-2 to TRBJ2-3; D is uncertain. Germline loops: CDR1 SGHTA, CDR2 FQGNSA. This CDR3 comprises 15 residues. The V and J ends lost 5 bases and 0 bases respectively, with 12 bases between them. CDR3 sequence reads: CASSPTDTSTDTQYF. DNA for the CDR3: TGTGCCAGCAGCCCGACCGACACTAGCACAGATACGCAGTATTTT.

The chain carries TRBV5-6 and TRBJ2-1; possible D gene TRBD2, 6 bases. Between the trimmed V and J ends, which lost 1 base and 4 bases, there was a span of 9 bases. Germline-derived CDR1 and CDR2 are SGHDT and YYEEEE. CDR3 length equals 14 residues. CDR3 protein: CASSLLALYNEQFF. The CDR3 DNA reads TGTGCCAGCAGCTTGCTAGCGCTTTACAATGAGCAGTTCTTC.

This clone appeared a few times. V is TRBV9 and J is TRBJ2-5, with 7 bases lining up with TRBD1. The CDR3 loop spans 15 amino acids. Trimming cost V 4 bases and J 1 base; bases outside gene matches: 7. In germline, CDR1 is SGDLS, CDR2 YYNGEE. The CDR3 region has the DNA TGTGCCAGCAGCCAGGGGGTGGTTCCCCAAGAGACCCAGTACTTC. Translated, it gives CASSQGVVPQETQYF.

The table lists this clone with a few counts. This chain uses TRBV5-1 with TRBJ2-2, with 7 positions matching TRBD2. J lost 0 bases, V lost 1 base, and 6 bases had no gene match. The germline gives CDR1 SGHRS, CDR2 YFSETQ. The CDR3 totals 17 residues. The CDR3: CASSLSGRAANTGELFF. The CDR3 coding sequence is TGCGCCAGCAGCTTGTCAGGGAGGGCGGCGAACACCGGGGAGCTGTTTTTT.

The CDR3 DNA sequence: TGTGCCAGCAGCCCGGGACTAGCGGGGGCCCTGGTGCCAGATACGCAGTATTTT. Its translation is CASSPGLAGALVPDTQYF. This chain links TRBV11-2 with TRBJ2-3; 14 bases are a match to TRBD2. V was clipped by 5 bases and J by 4 bases; unmatched bases: 11. The CDR3 totals 18 residues. The germline gives CDR1 SGHAT, CDR2 FQNNGV.

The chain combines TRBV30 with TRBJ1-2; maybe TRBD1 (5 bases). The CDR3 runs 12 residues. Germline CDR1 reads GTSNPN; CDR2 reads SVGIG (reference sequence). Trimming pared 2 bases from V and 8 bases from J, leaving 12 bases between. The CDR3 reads CAWSSQGEGYTF. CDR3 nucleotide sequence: TGTGCCTGGAGTAGCCAGGGTGAGGGCTACACCTTC.

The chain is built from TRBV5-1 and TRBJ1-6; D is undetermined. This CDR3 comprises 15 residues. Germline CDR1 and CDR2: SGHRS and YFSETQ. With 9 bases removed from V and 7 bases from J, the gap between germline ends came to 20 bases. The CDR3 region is CATKDLPSGNSPLHF. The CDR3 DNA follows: TGCGCCACCAAGGACCTCCCAAGCGGGAATTCACCCCTCCACTTT.

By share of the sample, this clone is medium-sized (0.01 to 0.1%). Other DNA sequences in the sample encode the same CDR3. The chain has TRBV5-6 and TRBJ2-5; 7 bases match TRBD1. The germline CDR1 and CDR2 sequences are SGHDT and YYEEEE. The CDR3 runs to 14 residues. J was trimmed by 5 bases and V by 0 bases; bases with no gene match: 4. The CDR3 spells CASSLGRGYETQYF. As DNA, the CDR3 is TGTGCCAGCAGCTTGGGCAGGGGGTATGAGACCCAGTACTTC.

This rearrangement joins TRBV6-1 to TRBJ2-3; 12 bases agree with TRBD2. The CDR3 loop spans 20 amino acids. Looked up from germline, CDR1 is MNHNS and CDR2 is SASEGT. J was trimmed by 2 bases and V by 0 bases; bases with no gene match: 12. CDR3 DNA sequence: TGTGCCAGCAGTGAAGCGTTGGGTCTAGCGGGGGGGCCTATCACAGATACGCAGTATTTT. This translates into CASSEALGLAGGPITDTQYF.

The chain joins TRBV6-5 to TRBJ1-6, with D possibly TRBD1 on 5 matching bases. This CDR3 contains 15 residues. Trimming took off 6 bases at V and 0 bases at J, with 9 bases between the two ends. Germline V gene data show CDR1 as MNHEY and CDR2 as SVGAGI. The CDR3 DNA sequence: TGTGCCAGCAGCCAGACAGACTCCTATAATTCACCCCTCCACTTT. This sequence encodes CASSQTDSYNSPLHF.

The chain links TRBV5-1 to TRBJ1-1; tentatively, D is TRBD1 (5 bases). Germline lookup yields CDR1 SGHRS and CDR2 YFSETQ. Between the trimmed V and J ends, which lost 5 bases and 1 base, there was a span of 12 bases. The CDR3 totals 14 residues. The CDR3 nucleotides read TGCGCCAGCAGGTCGACAGAGTCGAACACTGAAGCTTTCTTT. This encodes CASRSTESNTEAFF.

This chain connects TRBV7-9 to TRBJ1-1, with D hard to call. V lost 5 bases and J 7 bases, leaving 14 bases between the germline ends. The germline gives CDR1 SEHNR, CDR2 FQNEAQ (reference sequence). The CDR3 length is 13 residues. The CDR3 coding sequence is TGTGCCAGCAGCCCTGAGGGCTTTATTGAAGCTTTCTTT. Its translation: CASSPEGFIEAFF.

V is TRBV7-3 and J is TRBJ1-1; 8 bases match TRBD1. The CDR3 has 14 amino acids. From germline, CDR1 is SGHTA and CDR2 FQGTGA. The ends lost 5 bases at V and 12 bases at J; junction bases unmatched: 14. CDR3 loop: CASSPGAGQGVTFF. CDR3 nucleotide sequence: TGTGCCAGCAGCCCAGGTGCCGGACAGGGAGTAACTTTCTTT.

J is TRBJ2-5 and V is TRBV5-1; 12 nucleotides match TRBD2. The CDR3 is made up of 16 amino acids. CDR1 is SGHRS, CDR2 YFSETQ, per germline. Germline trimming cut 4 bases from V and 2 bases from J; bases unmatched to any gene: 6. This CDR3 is CASSTTSGGRQETQYF. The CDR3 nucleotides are TGCGCCAGCAGCACTACTAGCGGGGGGCGACAAGAGACCCAGTACTTC.

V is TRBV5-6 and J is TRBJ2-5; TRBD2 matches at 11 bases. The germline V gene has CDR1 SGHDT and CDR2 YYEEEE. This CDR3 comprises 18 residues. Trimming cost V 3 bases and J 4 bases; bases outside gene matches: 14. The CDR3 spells CASSSLGLAGRKGETQYF. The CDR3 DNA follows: TGTGCCAGCAGCTCCCTCGGACTAGCGGGTAGAAAGGGAGAGACCCAGTACTTC.

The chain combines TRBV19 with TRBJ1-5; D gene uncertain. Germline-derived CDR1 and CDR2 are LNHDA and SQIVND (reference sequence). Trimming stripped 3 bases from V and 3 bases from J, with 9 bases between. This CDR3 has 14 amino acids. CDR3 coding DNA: TGTGCCAGTAGTATCCCCAGTAACAATCAGCCCCAGCATTTT. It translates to CASSIPSNNQPQHF.

CDR3 residues: CASSSGSERGNEEQFF. DNA for the CDR3: TGTGCCAGCAGCTCTGGAAGCGAGCGGGGGAACGAGGAGCAGTTCTTC. The genes are TRBV7-9 and TRBJ2-1; 8 bases map to TRBD2. V was clipped by 4 bases and J by 10 bases; unmatched bases: 15. CDR1 and CDR2 from the germline V gene are SEHNR and FQNEAQ (reference sequence). The CDR3 runs to 16 residues.

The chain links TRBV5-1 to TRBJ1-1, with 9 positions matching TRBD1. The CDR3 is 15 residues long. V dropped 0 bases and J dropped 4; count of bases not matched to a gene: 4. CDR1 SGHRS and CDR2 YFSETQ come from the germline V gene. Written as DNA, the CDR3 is TGCGCCAGCAGCTTGGGGGGACAGGGTTTCACTGAAGCTTTCTTT. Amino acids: CASSLGGQGFTEAFF. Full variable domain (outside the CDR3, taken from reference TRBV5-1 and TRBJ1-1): KAGVTQTPRYLIKTRGQQVTLSCSPISGHRSVSWYQQTPGQGLQFLFEYFSETQRNKGNFPGRFSGRQFSNSRSEMNVSTLELGDSALYLCASSLGGQGFTEAFFGQGTRLTVV.

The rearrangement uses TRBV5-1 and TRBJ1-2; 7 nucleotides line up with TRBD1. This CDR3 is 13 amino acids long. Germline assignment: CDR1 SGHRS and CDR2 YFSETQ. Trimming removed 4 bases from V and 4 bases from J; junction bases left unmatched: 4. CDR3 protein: CASSTPGGYGYTF. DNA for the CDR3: TGCGCCAGCAGCACACCAGGGGGCTATGGCTACACCTTC.

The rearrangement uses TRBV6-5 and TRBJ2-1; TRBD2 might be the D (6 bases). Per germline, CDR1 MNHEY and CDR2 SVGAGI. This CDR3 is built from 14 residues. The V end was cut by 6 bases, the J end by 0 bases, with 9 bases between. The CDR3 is CASSPGDSYNEQFF. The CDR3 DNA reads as TGTGCCAGCAGCCCGGGGGACTCCTACAATGAGCAGTTCTTC.

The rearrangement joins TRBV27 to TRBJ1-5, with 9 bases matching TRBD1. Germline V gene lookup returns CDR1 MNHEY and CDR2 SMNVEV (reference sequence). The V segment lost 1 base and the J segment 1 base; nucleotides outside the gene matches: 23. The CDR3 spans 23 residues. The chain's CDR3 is CASSLYARDRAKGGSRSNQPQHF. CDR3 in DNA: TGTGCCAGCAGTTTATATGCCCGGGACAGGGCTAAAGGTGGTTCCAGGAGCAATCAGCCCCAGCATTTT.

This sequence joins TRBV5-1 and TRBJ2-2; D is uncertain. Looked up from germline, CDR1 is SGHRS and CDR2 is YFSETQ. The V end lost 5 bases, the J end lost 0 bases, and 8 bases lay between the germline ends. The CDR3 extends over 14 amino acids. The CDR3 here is CASSLFSNTGELFF. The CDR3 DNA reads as TGCGCCAGCAGTCTATTTTCGAACACCGGGGAGCTGTTTTTT.

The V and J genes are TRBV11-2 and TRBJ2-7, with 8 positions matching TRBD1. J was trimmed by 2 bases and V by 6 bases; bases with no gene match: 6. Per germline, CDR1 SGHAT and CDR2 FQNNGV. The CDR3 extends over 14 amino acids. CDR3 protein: CASSHGTGTYEQYF. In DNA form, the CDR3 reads TGTGCCAGCAGTCATGGGACAGGAACCTACGAGCAGTACTTC. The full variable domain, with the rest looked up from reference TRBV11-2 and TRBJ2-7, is EAGVAQSPRYKIIEKRQSVAFWCNPISGHATLYWYQQILGQGPKLLIQFQNNGVVDDSQLPKDRFSAERLKGVDSTLKIQPAKLEDSAVYLCASSHGTGTYEQYFGPGTRLTVT.

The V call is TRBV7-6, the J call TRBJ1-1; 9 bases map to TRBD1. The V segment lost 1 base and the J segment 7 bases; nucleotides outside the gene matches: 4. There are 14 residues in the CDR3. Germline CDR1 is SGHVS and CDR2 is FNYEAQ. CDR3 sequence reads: CASSLGGQGSEAFF. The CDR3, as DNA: TGTGCCAGCAGCTTAGGTGGACAGGGGAGTGAAGCTTTCTTT.

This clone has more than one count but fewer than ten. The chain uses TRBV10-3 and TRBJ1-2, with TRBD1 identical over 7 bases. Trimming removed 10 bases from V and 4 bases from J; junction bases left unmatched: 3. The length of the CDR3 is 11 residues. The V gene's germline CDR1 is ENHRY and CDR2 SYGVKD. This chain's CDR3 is CATWDSYGYTF. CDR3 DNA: TGTGCCACCTGGGACAGCTATGGCTACACCTTC.